These 29 T cell receptor beta chains came from one sample sequenced in a study of regulatory T cells in long-lasting Graves disease. Time point indicated: newly diagnosed GD, antithyroid drugs for less than 3 months. PBMCs were the source of the RNA used for TCR sequencing. Arm-PCR with iRepertoire HTBI primers amplified the CDR3 regions for these TCR beta libraries. TCRdb redid the calling of the multiplex PCR reads with MiXCR, one entry per CDR3 protein. The table includes approximately 400,000 distinct CDR3 sequences, 15% detected once. These same records also appear under a second study, on T cells in Graves' hyperthyroidism and ophthalmopathy.

The sample here was peripheral blood mononuclear cells (PBMCs), taken at new diagnosis, from a patient treated with antithyroid drugs. Receptors originate from a woman in her 30s with Graves disease.

Ten or more counts support this clonotype. The J gene is TRBJ1-6, the V gene TRBV13; unclear D gene. CDR1 is PRHDT and CDR2 is FYEKMQ in the germline V gene (reference sequence). CDR3 length: 12 amino acids. V lost 0 bases, J lost 13 bases, and 7 bases lay in between. The chain's CDR3 is CASSLGGWPLHF. CDR3 nucleotide sequence: TGTGCCAGCAGCTTAGGCGGGTGGCCCCTCCACTTT. The full variable domain, its missing parts supplied by reference TRBV13 and TRBJ1-6, is AAGVIQSPRHLIKEKRETATLKCYPIPRHDTVYWYQQGPGQDPQFLISFYEKMQSDKGSIPDRFSAQQFSDYHSELNMSSLELGDSALYFCASSLGGWPLHFGNGTRLTVT.

This clonotype was seen a few times. This chain uses TRBV29-1 with TRBJ1-4; D gene ambiguous. CDR3 length equals 14 residues. The V end was cut by 0 bases, the J end by 5 bases, with 10 bases between. Germline assignment: CDR1 SQVTM and CDR2 ANQGSEA. In DNA, the CDR3 is TGCAGCGTTGAAGATGCCCTGGAGAATGAAAAACTGTTTTTT. This sequence encodes CSVEDALENEKLFF.

The CDR3: CASSLVLEQYF. The CDR3 DNA reads as TGTGCCAGCAGCCTAGTGTTGGAGCAGTACTTC. The rearrangement uses TRBV2 and TRBJ2-7, with D unclear. Trimming cost V 6 bases and J 7 bases, with 10 bases left between them. The CDR3 is 11 amino acids. Germline CDR1 is SNHLY and CDR2 is FYNNEI.

This clonotype has a handful of counts. This chain uses TRBV7-2 with TRBJ1-4, with TRBD1 as a possible D gene (6 bases). From germline, CDR1 is SGHTA and CDR2 FQGNSA. This CDR3 contains 14 residues. Trimming stripped 4 bases from V and 7 bases from J, with 13 bases between. CDR3 nucleotides: TGTGCCAGCAGCTCCCCAGGGGCGGGTGAAAAACTGTTTTTT. It specifies CASSSPGAGEKLFF. The variable domain in full, with the rest retrieved from reference TRBV7-2 and TRBJ1-4, is GAGVSQSPSNKVTEKGKDVELRCDPISGHTALYWYRQSLGQGLEFLIYFQGNSAPDKSGLPSDRFSAERTGGSVSTLTIQRTQQEDSAVYLCASSSPGAGEKLFFGSGTQLSVL.

In this sample, this clonotype turned up a few times. The gene calls are TRBV11-2 and TRBJ1-5; D possibly corresponds to TRBD1 (5 bases). Germline V CDR1 and CDR2: SGHAT, FQNNGV. Trimming left V 0 bases short and J 6 bases short, with 15 bases between. This CDR3 comprises 16 residues. For the CDR3, the DNA is TGTGCCAGCAGCTTAGATCCGGGGGAGGTGGGTCAGCCCCAGCATTTT. Translation gives CASSLDPGEVGQPQHF.

This clonotype showed up just a few times. In this CDR3 the conserved last residue, phenylalanine or tryptophan, is missing, so a read error is likely. The chain couples TRBV15 to TRBJ2-7, with D perhaps TRBD1 or TRBD2 (5 bases each). Germline CDR1 reads LNHNV; CDR2 reads YYDKDF (reference sequence). The V end was cut by 0 bases, the J end by 2 bases, with 11 bases between. The CDR3 runs 15 residues. CDR3 residues: CATSRDQGDPYEQYS. In nucleotides, the CDR3 is TGTGCCACCAGCAGAGATCAAGGGGACCCCTACGAGCAGTACTCC.

This clonotype was seen many times. The chain is built from TRBV11-2 and TRBJ2-7; TRBD1 might be the D (5 bases). Looked up from germline, CDR1 is SGHAT and CDR2 is FQNNGV. Trimming took 3 bases from V and 4 from J, leaving 10 bases between them. The CDR3 covers 13 residues. CDR3 region: CASSLSREYEQYF. CDR3 bases: TGTGCCAGCAGCTTGTCCAGGGAATACGAGCAGTACTTC.

This clonotype turned up a few times. Here the CDR3 omits its conserved ending phenylalanine or tryptophan, so a read error is the likely source. This sequence joins TRBV6-4 and TRBJ2-7; D is uncertain. The germline V gene encodes CDR1 MRHNA and CDR2 SNTAGT. The length of the CDR3 is 15 residues. The CDR3 loop is CASSYSYQLSYEQYS. The DNA of the CDR3 is TGTGCCAGCAGTTACTCCTATCAACTTTCCTACGAGCAGTACTCC.

This clonotype was recorded only once. An end of the junction differs from the germline gene, which may be a read error. The chain recombines TRBV7-9 with TRBJ2-5, with D uncertain. Germline CDR1 is SEHNR and CDR2 is FQNEAQ (reference sequence). The CDR3 runs to 13 residues. CDR3 in DNA: TGCGCCAGCAGCCAAGCTGGGTACAATGAGCAGTACTTC. Translating it yields CASSQAGYNEQYF. The full variable domain, with the rest looked up from reference TRBV7-9 and TRBJ2-5, is DTGVSQNPRHKITKRGQNVTFRCDPISEHNRLYWYRQTLGQGPEFLTYFQNEAQLEKSRLLSDRFSAERPKGSFSTLEIQRTEQGDSAMYLCASSQAGYNEQYFGPGTRLLVL.

This clonotype showed up many times. The chain links TRBV2 to TRBJ2-3, with 9 positions matching TRBD2. The V gene's germline CDR1 is SNHLY and CDR2 FYNNEI. The CDR3 is made up of 16 amino acids. V lost 3 bases, J lost 2 bases, and 6 bases stayed unmatched. The CDR3 is CASSEASGTLTDTQYF. In nucleotides, the CDR3 is TGTGCCAGCAGTGAGGCTAGCGGGACGCTCACAGATACGCAGTATTTT.

Note on this clonotype: The germline gene is not matched at one end of the junction; a read error may be the cause. The chain joins TRBV28 to TRBJ2-3; 11 positions match TRBD2. This CDR3 spans 17 amino acids. CDR1 and CDR2 (germline): MDHEN, SYDVKM. The CDR3 loop is CANSLLTSGSRADTQYF. The CDR3 coding sequence is TGTGCCAACAGTTTATTAACTAGCGGGAGTAGGGCAGATACGCAGTATTTT.

There are many counts of this clonotype. The chain joins TRBV5-1 to TRBJ1-1; D gene unclear. Trimming pared 0 bases from V and 1 base from J, leaving 13 bases between. CDR1 and CDR2 (germline): SGHRS, YFSETQ. The CDR3 is 16 residues long. The CDR3 DNA follows: TGCGCCAGCAGCTTGGTGTCTAAGGGATGGAACACTGAAGCTTTCTTT. As protein: CASSLVSKGWNTEAFF.

Concerning this clonotype itself: A much larger clone lies a single base off, so this may be a read error. V is TRBV2 and J is TRBJ1-3; D perhaps matches TRBD1 (5 bases). The V gene lost 6 bases and the J gene lost 4 bases, with 16 bases spanning the gap. Looked up from germline, CDR1 is SNHLY and CDR2 is FYNNEI. The CDR3 consists of 15 residues. CDR3 in DNA: TGTGCCAGCAGGCCCACCGGGACCCCCGGAAACACCATATATTTT. The encoded protein is CASRPTGTPGNTIYF. Full variable domain (missing parts from reference TRBV2 and TRBJ1-3): EPEVTQTPSHQVTQMGQEVILRCVPISNHLYFYWYRQILGQKVEFLVSFYNNEISEKSEIFDDQFSVERPDGSNFTLKIRSTKLEDSAMYFCASRPTGTPGNTIYFGEGSWLTVV.

Many counts were recorded for this clonotype. The chain carries TRBV30 and TRBJ2-7; tentative D call: TRBD2 (5 bases). There are 14 residues in the CDR3. Germline CDR1 GTSNPN, CDR2 SVGIG (reference sequence). With 0 bases removed from V and 0 bases from J, the gap between germline ends came to 9 bases. CDR3 sequence: CAWSVGSGSYEQYF. The CDR3 DNA reads TGTGCCTGGAGTGTAGGCAGCGGCTCCTACGAGCAGTACTTC.

This clonotype was counted at least ten times. V is TRBV5-1 and J is TRBJ2-1, with a possible D match to TRBD2 (5 bases). The CDR3 has 13 residues. Trimming removed 3 bases from V and 7 bases from J, with 11 bases in between. Germline lookup yields CDR1 SGHRS and CDR2 YFSETQ. DNA of the CDR3: TGCGCCAGCAGCTCAGGAGGCGGGAATGAGCAGTTCTTC. Translating it yields CASSSGGGNEQFF.

This clonotype was counted at least ten times. The rearrangement joins TRBV18 to TRBJ2-1; D is unresolved. V was trimmed by 0 bases and J by 3 bases, leaving 6 bases between them. The CDR3 has 14 residues. Germline CDR1 KGHSH, CDR2 LQKENI. The CDR3 is CASSPPPLYNEQFF. The CDR3 nucleotides are TGTGCCAGCTCACCACCGCCTCTCTACAATGAGCAGTTCTTC.

This clonotype occurred many times. The gene calls are TRBV28 and TRBJ2-1; TRBD1 aligns across 9 bases. CDR3 length equals 14 residues. The germline gives CDR1 MDHEN, CDR2 SYDVKM. V shed 8 bases and J 6 bases; nucleotides not matched to a gene: 8. The CDR3 DNA is TGTGCCAGCCAGACAGGGGGAGTAGGCAATGAGCAGTTCTTC. Encoded protein: CASQTGGVGNEQFF.

A note on this clonotype: This may be a read error: a much more frequent sequence differs by one nucleotide. The V call is TRBV14, the J call TRBJ1-1; 9 positions agree with TRBD1. Trimming removed 5 bases from V and 11 bases from J; junction bases left unmatched: 9. CDR1 SGHDN and CDR2 FVKESK come from the germline V gene. The CDR3 consists of 13 residues. CDR3 sequence: CASSKGQGPIAFF. In DNA form, the CDR3 reads TGTGCCAGCAGCAAGGGACAGGGCCCGATCGCTTTCTTT.

This clonotype was found many times. This chain uses TRBV6-5 with TRBJ2-7, with no clear D. The V end was cut by 2 bases, the J end by 2 bases, with 7 bases between. The CDR3 totals 13 residues. Germline CDR1 reads MNHEY; CDR2 reads SVGAGI. CDR3 residues: CASSYGMTYEQYF. CDR3 nucleotides: TGTGCCAGCAGTTACGGGATGACCTACGAGCAGTACTTC.

The genes are TRBV7-6 and TRBJ2-2, with unresolved D. This CDR3 is 14 amino acids long. V was trimmed by 5 bases and J by 7 bases, leaving 14 bases between them. Per germline, CDR1 SGHVS and CDR2 FNYEAQ. The CDR3 sequence: CASSRFGSYGELFF. In DNA form, the CDR3 reads TGTGCCAGCAGCCGCTTCGGGTCATACGGGGAGCTGTTTTTT.

This clonotype occurred many times. The chain links TRBV6-1 to TRBJ1-2; D remains ambiguous. V lost 6 bases, J lost 2 bases, and 16 bases lay in between. The V gene's germline CDR1 is MNHNS and CDR2 SASEGT. The CDR3 is 15 residues long. The CDR3 DNA sequence: TGTGCCAGCAGACAACCCCCCCCCAGCAACTATGGCTACACCTTC. Encoded protein: CASRQPPPSNYGYTF.

The table lists this clonotype with many counts. This chain connects TRBV27 to TRBJ2-3; D possibly uses TRBD1 or TRBD2 (6 bases each). Per germline, CDR1 MNHEY and CDR2 SMNVEV (reference sequence). V was clipped by 0 bases and J by 6 bases, with 13 bases between them. This CDR3 comprises 15 residues. The CDR3 loop reads CASSLSDRGRDTQYF. In nucleotides, the CDR3 is TGTGCCAGCAGTTTATCGGATCGGGGGCGGGATACGCAGTATTTT.

This clonotype was counted many times. The gene calls are TRBV7-9 and TRBJ2-7; TRBD2 matches at 9 bases. The CDR3 covers 15 residues. Germline-derived CDR1 and CDR2 are SEHNR and FQNEAQ (reference sequence). Trimming took 5 bases from V and 9 from J; bases not matched to a gene: 14. CDR3 bases: TGTGCCAGCAGCCGGCTAGCGGGGCCCCTTGAAGGGCAGTACTTC. It codes for CASSRLAGPLEGQYF.

This clonotype was recorded many times. The chain uses TRBV15 and TRBJ2-5; TRBD1 agrees at 10 bases. Germline loops: CDR1 LNHNV, CDR2 YYDKDF (reference sequence). Trimming at V came to 5 bases and at J to 4 bases, leaving 4 bases not matched to a gene. The CDR3 spans 14 residues. The CDR3 nucleotides are TGTGCCACCAGCGGGGGACAGGGGCGAGAGACCCAGTACTTC. This sequence encodes CATSGGQGRETQYF.

This clonotype was seen a handful of times. CDR3 sequence reads: CASSIGSLAGGGETQYF. The CDR3 region has the DNA TGTGCCAGTAGTATAGGGTCTCTAGCGGGAGGTGGAGAGACCCAGTACTTC. This chain joins TRBV19 and TRBJ2-1, with TRBD2 matching over 11 bases. The DNA end is more similar to TRBJ2-5, so the J call may be wrong. The CDR3 spans 17 residues. CDR1 and CDR2 (germline): LNHDA, SQIVND (reference sequence).

The V call is TRBV6-1, the J call TRBJ2-1; 7 positions match TRBD2. CDR3 size: 13 residues. Trimming cost V 8 bases and J 7 bases; bases outside gene matches: 8. In germline, CDR1 is MNHNS, CDR2 SASEGT. The CDR3 sequence: CASEGGSGNEQFF. The DNA of the CDR3 is TGTGCCAGCGAAGGCGGGAGTGGGAATGAGCAGTTCTTC.

At least ten counts were recorded for this clonotype. The chain uses TRBV6-1 and TRBJ2-1; 8 bases are shared with TRBD2. This CDR3 is 16 amino acids long. The trim removed 5 bases at V and 0 bases at J, leaving 6 bases unmatched. Germline CDR1 MNHNS, CDR2 SASEGT. The CDR3 DNA reads as TGTGCCAGCAGTCAACCCGGGACTAGCTCCTACAATGAGCAGTTCTTC. This encodes CASSQPGTSSYNEQFF.

To note about this clonotype: In this CDR3 the conserved last residue, phenylalanine or tryptophan, is missing, so a read error is likely. The V gene is TRBV6-2 or TRBV6-3, the J gene TRBJ2-3; 9 nucleotides agree with TRBD1. Germline CDR1 is MNHEY and CDR2 is SVGEGT. The CDR3 covers 21 residues. CDR3 residues: CASSEGQGPVSLFARTDTQYL. The CDR3 DNA is TGCGCCAGCAGTGAGGGACAGGGCCCGGTATCTCTCTTCGCCCGCACAGATACGCAGTATTTA.

CDR3: CAWNSSPESYEQYF. CDR3 DNA sequence: TGTGCCTGGAATAGCTCGCCCGAGTCCTACGAGCAGTACTTC. This sequence joins TRBV30 and TRBJ2-7; no clear D gene. This CDR3 contains 14 residues. The V gene lost 4 bases and the J gene lost 1 base, with 14 bases spanning the gap. The germline V gene has CDR1 GTSNPN and CDR2 SVGIG (reference sequence).